The sample holds many counts of the clone carrying this TCR beta chain. This CDR3 comprises 14 residues. Trimming shortened V by 2 bases and J by 1 base, and 8 bases separated the two germline ends. CDR1 and CDR2 (germline): SNHLY, FYNNEI. This sample stems from a study of early T cells in non-severe SARS-CoV-2 infection. Attachment of unique molecular identifiers was made to individual cDNA molecules. MiXCR, run by TCRdb on the 5' RACE reads, gives a single entry per CDR3 protein. The sample consists of about 49,000 distinct CDR3 sequences, about an eighth of them appearing once. The sequencing input was whole blood. This TCR derives from an adult who was a healthcare worker with PCR-confirmed SARS-CoV-2 infection or an uninfected control (not recorded which). This chain joins TRBV2 and TRBJ1-2, with D possibly TRBD1 on 5 matching bases. Here the CDR3 reads CASSELDINYGYTF. CDR3 DNA sequence: TGTGCCAGCAGTGAACTGGACATTAACTATGGCTACACCTTC.